The 22 T cell receptor beta chains in this list originate from one sample, sequenced in a study of blood T cell repertoires in COVID-19. Measured with immunoSEQ multiplex PCR; TCRdb has only the in-frame clones, and not every one. The sample consists of over 120,000 clones, roughly 90% of them appearing once. The specimen sequenced was peripheral blood. These receptors all come from a woman in her 50s with acute or convalescent COVID-19.

V and J are TRBV4-1 and TRBJ1-4; 10 bases map to TRBD1. J was trimmed by 8 bases and V by 4 bases; bases with no gene match: 10. Germline V gene sequence: CDR1 MGHRA, CDR2 YSYEKL. This CDR3 has 16 residues. The CDR3 DNA reads as TGCGCCAGCAGCCTGGTTCCCGGGACAGGGGTGGAAAAACTGTTTTTT. Its translation: CASSLVPGTGVEKLFF.

J is TRBJ2-2 and V is TRBV7-9; 7 bases agree with TRBD1. This CDR3 has 14 residues. Germline values: CDR1 SEHNR, CDR2 FQNEAQ (reference sequence). Losses at the gene ends were 1 base for V and 6 bases for J; bases not matched to a gene: 2. The CDR3 DNA reads as TGTGCCAGCAGCTTAGGTGGACAGGCCGGGGAGCTGTTTTTT. This translates into CASSLGGQAGELFF.

This rearrangement joins TRBV5-4 to TRBJ2-7; D might be TRBD1 (6 bases). This CDR3 has 15 residues. The germline V gene has CDR1 SGHNT and CDR2 YYREEE (reference sequence). Between the trimmed V and J ends, which lost 4 bases and 0 bases, there was a span of 14 bases. The CDR3 here is CASSLSRGHSYEQYF. CDR3 coding DNA: TGTGCCAGCAGCCTATCCAGGGGCCACTCCTACGAGCAGTACTTC.

This clone was seen a single time. The V call is TRBV5-3, the J call TRBJ2-6, with TRBD2 matching over 8 bases. TRBV5-3 is sorted into the ORF group, with uncertain function. The length of the CDR3 is 18 residues. J was trimmed by 0 bases and V by 4 bases; bases with no gene match: 9. The CDR3, as DNA: TGTGCCAGAAGCGCGGGCGGGGGGATTCTCTCTGGGGCCAACGTCCTGACTTTC. Its translation is CARSAGGGILSGANVLTF.

DNA for the CDR3: TGCGCCAGCAGCTTGGCCGTAACGCGTGAAGCTTTCTTT. Translating gives CASSLAVTREAFF. The chain joins TRBV5-1 to TRBJ1-1; D is uncertain. There are 13 residues in the CDR3. Germline V gene lookup returns CDR1 SGHRS and CDR2 YFSETQ. Between the trimmed V and J ends, which lost 0 bases and 7 bases, there was a span of 10 bases.

The chain couples TRBV10-3 to TRBJ1-3; TRBD1 matches at 11 bases. The germline V gene has CDR1 ENHRY and CDR2 SYGVKD. The J segment lost 3 bases and the V segment lost 11 bases, leaving 6 bases of the junction unmatched. The CDR3 totals 14 residues. The CDR3 region is CAGSGTGGGNTIYF. In DNA form, the CDR3 reads TGTGCCGGCTCCGGGACAGGGGGTGGAAACACCATATATTTT.

The rearrangement uses TRBV5-6 and TRBJ2-7, with 9 bases aligning to TRBD1. The CDR3 is made up of 15 amino acids. Trimming took 3 bases from V and 4 from J; bases not matched to a gene: 8. Germline V lookup: CDR1 SGHDT, CDR2 YYEEEE. CDR3 residues: CASSSPGDRVYEQYF. The CDR3 DNA reads as TGTGCCAGCAGCTCCCCGGGGGACAGGGTATACGAGCAGTACTTC.

The gene calls are TRBV7-3 and TRBJ2-1; 8 bases match TRBD1. CDR1 is SGHTA, CDR2 FQGTGA, per germline. V dropped 1 base and J dropped 8; count of bases not matched to a gene: 13. CDR3 length equals 17 residues. In DNA, the CDR3 is TGTGCCAGCAGCTTAAGGAAGACAGGGGCCCTTCGGCATGAGCAGTTCTTC. It is translated as CASSLRKTGALRHEQFF.

This chain links TRBV6-5 with TRBJ1-3, with D possibly matching TRBD1 (5 bases). The V gene lost 4 bases and the J gene lost 0 bases, with 13 bases spanning the gap. The germline V gene encodes CDR1 MNHEY and CDR2 SVGAGI. The CDR3 has 16 amino acids. The DNA for the CDR3 is TGTGCCAGCAGTTCGGGGGGGATGAGCTCTGGAAACACCATATATTTT. Its protein is CASSSGGMSSGNTIYF.

This clone came up a few times. The same CDR3 is also encoded by other DNA sequences in this sample. CDR3 in amino acids: CSADSSYEQYF. The DNA for the CDR3 is TGCAGTGCCGACAGTTCCTACGAGCAGTACTTC. This rearrangement joins TRBV20-1 to TRBJ2-7, with D possibly being TRBD1 (5 bases). The germline V and J ends were trimmed by 6 bases and 1 base, with 7 bases remaining between them. CDR3 length equals 11 residues. CDR1 is DFQATT, CDR2 SNEGSKA, per germline (reference sequence).

This clone was found a few times. The genes are TRBV9 and TRBJ1-3; 7 bases align to TRBD1. Germline trimming cut 0 bases from V and 4 bases from J; bases unmatched to any gene: 10. Germline V lookup: CDR1 SGDLS, CDR2 YYNGEE. The CDR3 has 17 amino acids. The CDR3 here is CASSVGVQGGQGNTIYF. The CDR3 DNA reads as TGTGCCAGCAGCGTAGGGGTGCAAGGGGGCCAAGGAAACACCATATATTTT.

The chain is built from TRBV27 and TRBJ1-5, with 7 positions matching TRBD1. Germline CDR1 is MNHEY and CDR2 is SMNVEV (reference sequence). Trimming took 2 bases from V and 6 from J; bases not matched to a gene: 4. The CDR3 loop spans 14 amino acids. The CDR3 reads CASSLEGAFQPQHF. The CDR3 region has the DNA TGTGCCAGCAGTTTAGAGGGGGCCTTTCAGCCCCAGCATTTT.

The genes are TRBV11-3 and TRBJ1-1; D uncertain. Germline loops: CDR1 SGHNT, CDR2 YENEEA. Trimming cost V 3 bases and J 1 base, with 6 bases left between them. CDR3 length: 13 amino acids. CDR3 residues: CASSFNGNTEAFF. The CDR3 DNA is TGTGCCAGCAGCTTTAACGGGAACACTGAAGCTTTCTTT.

The chain carries TRBV7-8 and TRBJ1-1; perhaps TRBD1 as D (5 bases). CDR3 length: 16 residues. V was cut by 4 bases and J by 0 bases, with 15 bases left in between. Germline V gene data show CDR1 as SGHVS and CDR2 as FQNEAQ. Here the CDR3 DNA reads TGTGCCAGCAGCTCAACTGTGGGGCTGTTGAACACTGAAGCTTTCTTT. It is translated as CASSSTVGLLNTEAFF.

This rearrangement joins TRBV10-2 to TRBJ2-5, with 7 bases matching TRBD2. This CDR3 has 12 amino acids. Germline V lookup: CDR1 WSHSY, CDR2 SAAADI. Trimming at V came to 4 bases and at J to 8 bases, leaving 4 bases not matched to a gene. Here the CDR3 reads CASSGGGSTQYF. The CDR3 DNA sequence: TGCGCCAGCAGTGGGGGGGGATCTACCCAGTACTTC.

The rearrangement uses TRBV7-2 and TRBJ1-2; D is unclear. Germline assignment: CDR1 SGHTA and CDR2 FQGNSA. Trimming removed 1 base at V and 3 bases at J, with 12 bases between. The CDR3 runs to 15 residues. The CDR3 here is CASSLERGSHYGYTF. The CDR3 DNA reads as TGTGCCAGCAGCTTAGAACGAGGGTCCCACTATGGCTACACCTTC.

This clone has more than one count but fewer than ten. The rearrangement links TRBV9 to TRBJ1-3; no definite D call. CDR1 and CDR2 (germline): SGDLS, YYNGEE. V lost 4 bases and J lost 3, with 17 bases in between. The CDR3 covers 16 residues. The CDR3, as DNA: TGTGCCAGCAGCCCCCCTTTTAACCGAGGTGGAAACACCATATATTTT. Residues: CASSPPFNRGGNTIYF.

This clone appeared a few times. An end of the junction differs from the germline gene, which may be a read error. This chain uses TRBV2 with TRBJ2-1; 8 nucleotides match TRBD2. The germline gives CDR1 SNHLY, CDR2 FYNNEI. The CDR3 is 14 amino acids. For the CDR3, the DNA is TGTGCAAGCGGGAGCGGGGGCGCCTACAGTGAGCAGTTCTTC. Residues: CASGSGGAYSEQFF. Full variable domain (missing parts from reference TRBV2 and TRBJ2-1): EPEVTQTPSHQVTQMGQEVILRCVPISNHLYFYWYRQILGQKVEFLVSFYNNEISEKSEIFDDQFSVERPDGSNFTLKIRSTKLEDSAMYFCASGSGGAYSEQFFGPGTRLTVL.

The chain has TRBV5-1 and TRBJ2-3, with 10 bases lining up with TRBD2. The ends lost 2 bases at V and 4 bases at J; junction bases unmatched: 10. The CDR3 runs 17 residues. Germline V CDR1 and CDR2: SGHRS, YFSETQ. The CDR3 region is CASSFVPSGGGSDTQYF. CDR3 nucleotide sequence: TGCGCCAGCAGCTTTGTCCCTAGCGGGGGAGGGTCAGATACGCAGTATTTT.

The genes are TRBV4-1 and TRBJ2-1; TRBD1 is a possible D gene (6 bases). Germline V gene sequence: CDR1 MGHRA, CDR2 YSYEKL. The CDR3 totals 14 residues. The V and J ends lost 0 bases and 6 bases respectively, with 9 bases between them. CDR3: CASSQEGGVNEQFF. In nucleotides, the CDR3 is TGCGCCAGCAGCCAAGAAGGGGGAGTCAATGAGCAGTTCTTC.

V usage is TRBV6-1 and J usage is TRBJ1-5, with TRBD1 identical over 7 bases. Germline trimming cut 4 bases from V and 3 bases from J; bases unmatched to any gene: 9. Germline V gene lookup returns CDR1 MNHNS and CDR2 SASEGT. This CDR3 comprises 16 residues. The CDR3 nucleotides are TGTGCCAGCAGTGGATTCGGGACAGTGGACAATCAGCCCCAGCATTTT. As protein: CASSGFGTVDNQPQHF.

This chain uses TRBV19 with TRBJ2-1; 8 bases align to TRBD1. There are 16 residues in the CDR3. The V gene end was trimmed by 6 bases and the J gene end by 4 bases; junction bases not matched to a gene: 11. From germline, CDR1 is LNHDA and CDR2 SQIVND (reference sequence). The CDR3 DNA reads as TGTGCCAGTAGCTCCGGGCCGGGACAGGTGTACAATGAGCAGTTCTTC. Translation gives CASSSGPGQVYNEQFF.